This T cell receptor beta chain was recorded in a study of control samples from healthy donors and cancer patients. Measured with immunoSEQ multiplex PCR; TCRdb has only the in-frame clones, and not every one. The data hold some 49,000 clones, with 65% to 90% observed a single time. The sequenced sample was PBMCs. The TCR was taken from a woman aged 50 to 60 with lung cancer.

The CDR3 region is CASSQEVAGAEQFF. The CDR3, as DNA: TGTGCCAGCAGCCAAGAAGTAGCGGGGGCAGAGCAGTTCTTC. The rearrangement joins TRBV14 to TRBJ2-1; 9 bases fit TRBD2. Germline CDR1 SGHDN, CDR2 FVKESK. The length of the CDR3 is 14 residues. Trimming removed 0 bases from V and 10 bases from J; junction bases left unmatched: 4.